Following are 13 T cell receptor beta chains from one sample sequenced in a study of blood T cell repertoires in COVID-19. Method: immunoSEQ multiplex PCR; TCRdb's copy keeps in-frame clones and lacks some. The top ten clones hold roughly three fifths of a sample with 35,000 to 45,000 clones, just over 85% of them seen once. Input material: peripheral blood. These receptors were taken from a man aged 65-85 years with acute or convalescent COVID-19.

This chain joins TRBV18 and TRBJ2-7; D call uncertain. Per germline, CDR1 KGHSH and CDR2 LQKENI. CDR3 size: 14 residues. The V gene lost 3 bases and the J gene lost 1 base, with 10 bases spanning the gap. For the CDR3, the DNA is TGTGCCAGCTCACCTCTTTCGCAGTCCTACGAGCAGTACTTC. This gives the protein CASSPLSQSYEQYF.

The chain links TRBV19 to TRBJ2-3, with 7 positions matching TRBD2. This CDR3 region has 16 residues. Trimming took 0 bases from V and 6 from J; bases not matched to a gene: 9. Germline loops: CDR1 LNHDA, CDR2 SQIVND (reference sequence). The CDR3 spells CASSIDTRGRADTQYF. The CDR3 region has the DNA TGTGCCAGTAGTATAGACACTCGTGGGAGGGCGGATACGCAGTATTTT.

Regarding this clone: The sample carries other DNA sequences with the same CDR3. The V call is TRBV7-6, the J call TRBJ2-7; D is perhaps TRBD1 (6 bases). Per the germline V gene, CDR1 is SGHVS and CDR2 is FNYEAQ. V shed 5 bases and J shed 3 bases, with 8 bases lying between them. CDR3 length: 12 amino acids. The CDR3 here is CASSLRGYEQYF. CDR3 in DNA: TGTGCCAGCAGCCTCAGGGGCTACGAGCAGTACTTC.

The CDR3 region is CASSLEAGADNEQFF. CDR3 bases: TGTGCCAGCAGCTTAGAAGCGGGAGCTGACAATGAGCAGTTCTTC. This rearrangement joins TRBV7-2 to TRBJ2-1; 8 nucleotides match TRBD2. Losses at the gene ends were 1 base for V and 5 bases for J; bases not matched to a gene: 4. The germline CDR1 and CDR2 sequences are SGHTA and FQGNSA. The CDR3 loop spans 15 amino acids.

The chain uses TRBV30 and TRBJ1-3; tentative D call: TRBD1 (5 bases). The V end lost 3 bases, the J end lost 4 bases, and 16 bases lay between the germline ends. The CDR3 totals 15 residues. Looked up from germline, CDR1 is GTSNPN and CDR2 is SVGIG (reference sequence). CDR3 DNA: TGTGCCTGGAGCCGGGGCCGGGAGAGAGGAAACACCATATATTTT. This encodes CAWSRGRERGNTIYF.

This rearrangement joins TRBV4-3 to TRBJ2-1, with D possibly TRBD1 on 10 matching bases. Germline CDR1 reads LGHNA; CDR2 reads YSLEER. V lost 3 bases and J lost 6, with 21 bases in between. The CDR3 has 17 residues. CDR3: CASSQAGGTGAINEQFF. The CDR3 nucleotides are TGCGCCAGCAGCCAGGCGGGGGGGACAGGGGCTATCAATGAGCAGTTCTTC.

This clone came up once. The chain has TRBV7-9 and TRBJ1-6, with TRBD1 matching 7 bases. Per germline, CDR1 SEHNR and CDR2 FQNEAQ (reference sequence). V shed 6 bases, J shed 10 bases, and the junction held 12 bases outside the gene matches. The CDR3 has 15 residues. The CDR3 is CASSPTGAGGSPLHF. The CDR3, as DNA: TGTGCCAGCAGTCCAACAGGGGCCGGGGGATCACCCCTCCACTTT.

The rearrangement joins TRBV28 to TRBJ2-7; TRBD1 matches at 7 bases. The CDR3 is 16 residues long. Germline CDR1 MDHEN, CDR2 SYDVKM. V shed 3 bases, J shed 0 bases, and the junction held 8 bases outside the gene matches. CDR3 sequence (DNA): TGTGCCAGCAGTTTTGCAGGGGGATTGGGCTCCTACGAGCAGTACTTC. Residues: CASSFAGGLGSYEQYF.

This sequence joins TRBV9 and TRBJ1-4, with TRBD1 identical over 8 bases. The CDR3 covers 13 residues. CDR1 is SGDLS, CDR2 YYNGEE, per germline. J was trimmed by 15 bases and V by 5 bases; bases with no gene match: 12. CDR3 residues: CASRPGTGRRLFF. CDR3 in DNA: TGTGCCAGCAGACCCGGGACAGGTCGTCGGTTGTTTTTT.

The rearrangement joins TRBV18 to TRBJ2-2; D might be TRBD2 (6 bases). Germline assignment: CDR1 KGHSH and CDR2 LQKENI. The CDR3 spans 13 residues. V lost 6 bases to trimming and J lost 5 bases, with 10 bases between them. The CDR3 spells CASSPGRTGELFF. DNA of the CDR3: TGTGCCAGCTCCCCAGGGAGGACCGGGGAGCTGTTTTTT.

The V gene is TRBV10-3, the J gene TRBJ1-1; TRBD1 might be the D (5 bases). Deletions cut 2 bases from V and 0 bases from J, with 10 bases between. In germline, CDR1 is ENHRY, CDR2 SYGVKD. This CDR3 is 15 amino acids long. The CDR3 spells CAISEGAGMNTEAFF. As DNA, the CDR3 is TGTGCCATCAGTGAGGGGGCTGGAATGAACACTGAAGCTTTCTTT.

The V gene is TRBV5-4, the J gene TRBJ2-3, with TRBD2 matching over 9 bases. This CDR3 contains 16 residues. V shed 4 bases, J shed 1 base, and the junction held 7 bases outside the gene matches. CDR1 and CDR2 (germline): SGHNT, YYREEE (reference sequence). The CDR3 here is CASSRGVAGGTDTQYF. The CDR3 bases are TGTGCCAGCAGCCGGGGGGTAGCGGGGGGCACAGATACGCAGTATTTT.

This clone appeared a single time. J is TRBJ2-2 and V is TRBV5-4; D uncertain. V lost 10 bases and J lost 3, with 16 bases in between. The CDR3 totals 14 residues. Germline V gene data show CDR1 as SGHNT and CDR2 as YYREEE (reference sequence). The CDR3 sequence is CASRFGFDTGELFF. CDR3 coding DNA: TGTGCCTCCAGATTCGGGTTCGACACCGGGGAGCTGTTTTTT.